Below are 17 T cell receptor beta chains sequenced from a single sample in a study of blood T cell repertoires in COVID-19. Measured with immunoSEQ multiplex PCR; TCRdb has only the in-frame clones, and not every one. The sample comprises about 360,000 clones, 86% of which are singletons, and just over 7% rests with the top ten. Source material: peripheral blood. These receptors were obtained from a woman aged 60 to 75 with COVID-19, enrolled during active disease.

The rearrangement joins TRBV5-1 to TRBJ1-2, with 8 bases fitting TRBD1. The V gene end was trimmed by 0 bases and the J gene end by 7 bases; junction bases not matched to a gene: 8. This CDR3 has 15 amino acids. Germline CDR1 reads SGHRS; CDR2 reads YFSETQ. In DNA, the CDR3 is TGCGCCAGCAGCTTGGGTCTCGGGACAGGTCGTGGCTACACCTTC. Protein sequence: CASSLGLGTGRGYTF.

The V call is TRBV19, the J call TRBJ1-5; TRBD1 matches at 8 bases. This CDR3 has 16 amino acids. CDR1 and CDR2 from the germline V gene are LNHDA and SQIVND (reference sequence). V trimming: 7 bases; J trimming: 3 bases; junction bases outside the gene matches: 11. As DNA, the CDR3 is TGTGCCAGTACCCAGGGACAGGCGGGCTTCAATCAGCCCCAGCATTTT. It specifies CASTQGQAGFNQPQHF. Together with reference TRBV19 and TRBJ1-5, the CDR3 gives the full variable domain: DGGITQSPKYLFRKEGQNVTLSCEQNLNHDAMYWYRQDPGQGLRLIYYSQIVNDFQKGDIAEGYSVSREKKESFPLTVTSAQKNPTAFYLCASTQGQAGFNQPQHFGDGTRLSIL.

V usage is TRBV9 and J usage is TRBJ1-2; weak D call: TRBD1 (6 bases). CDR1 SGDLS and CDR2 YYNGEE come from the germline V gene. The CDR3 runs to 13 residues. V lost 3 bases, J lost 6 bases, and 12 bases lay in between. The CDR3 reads CASSGQVRDGYTF. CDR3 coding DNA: TGTGCCAGCAGCGGACAGGTCCGGGATGGCTACACCTTC.

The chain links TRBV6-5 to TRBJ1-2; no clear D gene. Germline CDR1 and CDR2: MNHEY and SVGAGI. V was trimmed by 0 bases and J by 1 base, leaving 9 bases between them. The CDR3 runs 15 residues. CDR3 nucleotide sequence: TGTGCCAGCAGTTACTCGCGGCTTTTTAACTATGGCTACACCTTC. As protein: CASSYSRLFNYGYTF.

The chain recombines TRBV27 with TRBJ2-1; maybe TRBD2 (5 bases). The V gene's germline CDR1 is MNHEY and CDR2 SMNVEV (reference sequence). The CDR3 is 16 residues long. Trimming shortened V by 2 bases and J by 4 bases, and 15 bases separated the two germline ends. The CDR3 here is CASSLESRAQYNEQFF. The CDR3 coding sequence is TGTGCCAGCAGTTTAGAGTCGCGGGCACAATACAATGAGCAGTTCTTC.

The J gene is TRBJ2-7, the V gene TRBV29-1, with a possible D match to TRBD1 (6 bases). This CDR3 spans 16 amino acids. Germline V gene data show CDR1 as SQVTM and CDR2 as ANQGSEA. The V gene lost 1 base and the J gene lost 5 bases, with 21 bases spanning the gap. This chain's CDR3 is CSVEGQVGERGDEQYF. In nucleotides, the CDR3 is TGCAGCGTTGAAGGACAGGTCGGAGAAAGGGGTGACGAGCAGTACTTC.

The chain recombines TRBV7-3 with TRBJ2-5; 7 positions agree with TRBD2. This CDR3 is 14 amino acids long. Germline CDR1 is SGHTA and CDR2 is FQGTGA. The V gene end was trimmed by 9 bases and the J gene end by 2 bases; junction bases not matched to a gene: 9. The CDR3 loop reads CASGPGGLQETQYF. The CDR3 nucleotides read TGTGCCAGTGGGCCGGGGGGTCTGCAAGAGACCCAGTACTTC.

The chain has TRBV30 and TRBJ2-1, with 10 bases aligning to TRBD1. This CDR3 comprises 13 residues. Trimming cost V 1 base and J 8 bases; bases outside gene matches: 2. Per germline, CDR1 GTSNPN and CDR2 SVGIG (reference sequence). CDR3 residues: CAWSEGTGDEQFF. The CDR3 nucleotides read TGTGCCTGGAGTGAGGGGACAGGGGATGAGCAGTTCTTC.

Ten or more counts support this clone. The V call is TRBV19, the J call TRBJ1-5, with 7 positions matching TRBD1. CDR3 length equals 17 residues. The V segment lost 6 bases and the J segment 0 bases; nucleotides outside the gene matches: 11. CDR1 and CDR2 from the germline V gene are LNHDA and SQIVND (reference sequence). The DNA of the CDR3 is TGTGCCAGTAGCCGACAGGGAGCCCGGTATAGCAATCAGCCCCAGCATTTT. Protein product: CASSRQGARYSNQPQHF.

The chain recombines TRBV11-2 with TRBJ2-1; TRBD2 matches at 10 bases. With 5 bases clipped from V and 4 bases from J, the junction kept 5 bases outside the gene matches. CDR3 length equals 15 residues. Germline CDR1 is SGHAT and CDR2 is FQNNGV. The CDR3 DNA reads TGTGCCAGCAGCGGTACTAGCGGGGCTTACAATGAGCAGTTCTTC. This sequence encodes CASSGTSGAYNEQFF. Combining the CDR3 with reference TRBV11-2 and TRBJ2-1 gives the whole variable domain EAGVAQSPRYKIIEKRQSVAFWCNPISGHATLYWYQQILGQGPKLLIQFQNNGVVDDSQLPKDRFSAERLKGVDSTLKIQPAKLEDSAVYLCASSGTSGAYNEQFFGPGTRLTVL.

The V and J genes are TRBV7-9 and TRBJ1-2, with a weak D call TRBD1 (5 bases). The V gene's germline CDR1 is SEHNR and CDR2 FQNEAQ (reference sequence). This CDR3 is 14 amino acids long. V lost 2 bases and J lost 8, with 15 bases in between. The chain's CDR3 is CASSLMTDSYGYTF. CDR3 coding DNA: TGTGCCAGCAGCTTAATGACAGACTCTTACGGCTACACCTTC.

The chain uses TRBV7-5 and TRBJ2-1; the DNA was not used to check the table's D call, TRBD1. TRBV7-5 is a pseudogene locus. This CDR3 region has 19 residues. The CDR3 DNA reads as TGTGCCAGAAGCTTAAAGAGGGGGTCAGACCCTAGCTCCTACAATGAGCAGTTCTTC. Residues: CARSLKRGSDPSSYNEQFF.

The CDR3 sequence is CASKAGGRGADTQYF. The CDR3 DNA is TGTGCCAGCAAAGCGGGGGGGCGGGGCGCAGATACGCAGTATTTT. The chain combines TRBV6-5 with TRBJ2-3; TRBD2 aligns across 10 bases. J was trimmed by 4 bases and V by 7 bases; bases with no gene match: 8. The CDR3 runs to 15 residues. The germline CDR1 and CDR2 sequences are MNHEY and SVGAGI.

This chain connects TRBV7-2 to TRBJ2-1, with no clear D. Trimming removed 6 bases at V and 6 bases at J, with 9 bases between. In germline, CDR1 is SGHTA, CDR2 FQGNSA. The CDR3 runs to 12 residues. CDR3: CASSSYGNEQFF. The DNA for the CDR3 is TGTGCCAGCAGTTCCTACGGCAATGAGCAGTTCTTC.

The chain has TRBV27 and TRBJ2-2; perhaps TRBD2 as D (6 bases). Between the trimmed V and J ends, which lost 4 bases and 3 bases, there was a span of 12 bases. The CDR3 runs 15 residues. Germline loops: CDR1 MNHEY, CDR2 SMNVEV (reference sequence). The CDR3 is CASSWTGLYTGELFF. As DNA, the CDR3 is TGTGCCAGCAGTTGGACGGGACTTTACACCGGGGAGCTGTTTTTT.

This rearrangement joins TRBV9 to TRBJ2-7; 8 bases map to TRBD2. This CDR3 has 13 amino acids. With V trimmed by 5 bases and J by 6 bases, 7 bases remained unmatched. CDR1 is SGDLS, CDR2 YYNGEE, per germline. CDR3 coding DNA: TGTGCCAGCAGTCTACAACGGGGGGGCGAGCAGTACTTC. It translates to CASSLQRGGEQYF.

The chain's CDR3 is CASSYLGQESTDTQYF. CDR3 nucleotide sequence: TGCGCCAGCAGTTACCTAGGACAGGAAAGCACAGATACGCAGTATTTT. The rearrangement joins TRBV5-1 to TRBJ2-3; 7 bases agree with TRBD1. The CDR3 spans 16 residues. The V segment lost 5 bases and the J segment 0 bases; nucleotides outside the gene matches: 9. In germline, CDR1 is SGHRS, CDR2 YFSETQ. Looking up the rest from reference TRBV5-1 and TRBJ2-3 gives the full variable domain: KAGVTQTPRYLIKTRGQQVTLSCSPISGHRSVSWYQQTPGQGLQFLFEYFSETQRNKGNFPGRFSGRQFSNSRSEMNVSTLELGDSALYLCASSYLGQESTDTQYFGPGTRLTVL.